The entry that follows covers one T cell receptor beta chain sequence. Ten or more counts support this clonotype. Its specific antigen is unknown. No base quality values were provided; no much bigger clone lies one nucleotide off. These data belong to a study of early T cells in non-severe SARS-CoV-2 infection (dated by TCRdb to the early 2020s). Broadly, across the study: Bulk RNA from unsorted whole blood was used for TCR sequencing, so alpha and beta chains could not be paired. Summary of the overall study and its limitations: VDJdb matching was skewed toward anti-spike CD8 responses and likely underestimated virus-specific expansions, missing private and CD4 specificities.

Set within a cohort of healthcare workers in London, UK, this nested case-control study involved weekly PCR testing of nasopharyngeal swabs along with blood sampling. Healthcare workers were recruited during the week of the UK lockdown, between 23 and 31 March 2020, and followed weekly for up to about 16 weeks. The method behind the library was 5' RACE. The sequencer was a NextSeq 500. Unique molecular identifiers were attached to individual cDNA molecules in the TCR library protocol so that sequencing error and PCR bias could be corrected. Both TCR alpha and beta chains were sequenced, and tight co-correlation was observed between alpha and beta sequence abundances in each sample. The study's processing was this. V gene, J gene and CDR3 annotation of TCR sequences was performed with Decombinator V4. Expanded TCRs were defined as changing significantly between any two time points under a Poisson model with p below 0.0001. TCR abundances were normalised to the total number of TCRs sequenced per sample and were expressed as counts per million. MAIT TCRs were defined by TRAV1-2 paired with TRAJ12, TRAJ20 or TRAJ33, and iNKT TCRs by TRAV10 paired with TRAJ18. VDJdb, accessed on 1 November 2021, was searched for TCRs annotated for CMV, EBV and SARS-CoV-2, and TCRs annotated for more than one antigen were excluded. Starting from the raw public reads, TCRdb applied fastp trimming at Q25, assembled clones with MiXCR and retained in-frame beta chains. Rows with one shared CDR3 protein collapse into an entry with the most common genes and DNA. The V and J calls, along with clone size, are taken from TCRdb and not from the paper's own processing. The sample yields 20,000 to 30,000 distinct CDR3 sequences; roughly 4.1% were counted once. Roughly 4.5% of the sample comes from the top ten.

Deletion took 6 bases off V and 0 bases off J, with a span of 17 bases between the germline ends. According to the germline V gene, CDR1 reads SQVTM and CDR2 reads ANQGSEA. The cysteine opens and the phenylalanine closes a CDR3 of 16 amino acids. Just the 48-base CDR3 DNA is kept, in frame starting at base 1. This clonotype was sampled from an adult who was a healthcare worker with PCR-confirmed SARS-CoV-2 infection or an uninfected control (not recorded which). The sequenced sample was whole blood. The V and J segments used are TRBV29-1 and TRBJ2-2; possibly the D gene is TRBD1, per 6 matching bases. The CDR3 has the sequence CSVADRYSSNTGELFF. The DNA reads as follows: TGCAGCGTAGCTGACAGGTACTCTTCGAACACCGGGGAGCTGTTTTTT.